Detailed here is one TCR beta chain. What it binds is unknown. This entry is derived from a study of OX40 agonist ivuxolimab in advanced cancers. The CDR3 is made up of 13 amino acids. Germline V gene lookup returns CDR1 LGHNA and CDR2 YSLEER. Only in-frame clones appear in the TCRdb table, and some are missing; sequencing was by immunoSEQ multiplex PCR. The table includes more than 75,000 clones, around 85% detected once. Study-wide results and caveats: Low levels of normalized T-cell clonal expansion also appeared in some nonresponders.

Baseline, cycle 4 day 1, and cycle 7 day 1 were the blood sampling points. Sequencing used CD4+ or CD8+ T cells sorted from blood, obtained in a trial of the OX40 agonist ivuxolimab. The rearrangement links TRBV4-3 to TRBJ2-5, with a tentative D call TRBD1 (6 bases). Near its end, the DNA agrees better with TRBJ2-7, so the J call may be wrong. The TCR sequence derives from an adult with an advanced solid tumor such as melanoma, head and neck, liver or kidney cancer. CDR3 nucleotide sequence: TGCGCCAGCAGCCTAAAGGGGGAGCACGAGCAGTACTTC. Its protein is CASSLKGEHEQYF.